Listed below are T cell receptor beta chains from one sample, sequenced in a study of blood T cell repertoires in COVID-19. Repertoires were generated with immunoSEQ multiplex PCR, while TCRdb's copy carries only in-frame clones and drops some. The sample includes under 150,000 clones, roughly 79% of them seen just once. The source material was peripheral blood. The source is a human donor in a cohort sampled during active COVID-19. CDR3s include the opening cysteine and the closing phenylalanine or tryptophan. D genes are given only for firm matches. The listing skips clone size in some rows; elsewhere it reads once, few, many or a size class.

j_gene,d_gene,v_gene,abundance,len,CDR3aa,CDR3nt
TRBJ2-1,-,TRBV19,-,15,CASSIGAASYNEQFF,TGTGCCAGTAGTATTGGGGCAGCCTCCTACAATGAGCAGTTCTTC
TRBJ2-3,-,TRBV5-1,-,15,CASSLAGVGTDTQYF,TGCGCCAGCAGCTTGGCCGGGGTCGGCACAGATACGCAGTATTTT
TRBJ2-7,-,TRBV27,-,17,CASRPNLGRGSRYEQYF,TGTGCCAGCAGACCCAACCTGGGCAGGGGAAGTAGGTACGAGCAGTACTTC
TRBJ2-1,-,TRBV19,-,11,CASSIVDEQFF,TGTGCCAGTAGTATAGTCGATGAGCAGTTCTTC
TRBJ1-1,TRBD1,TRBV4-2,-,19,CASSQPNKGQGGMNTEAFF,TGTGCCAGCAGCCAGCCAAATAAGGGACAGGGGGGAATGAACACTGAAGCTTTCTTT
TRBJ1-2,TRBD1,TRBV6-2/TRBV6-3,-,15,CASSYSAGGNYGYTF,TGTGCCAGCAGTTACTCCGCAGGGGGCAACTATGGCTACACCTTC
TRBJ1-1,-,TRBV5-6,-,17,CASSFWGVGPRNTEAFF,TGTGCCAGCAGCTTCTGGGGGGTCGGCCCGCGGAACACTGAAGCTTTCTTT
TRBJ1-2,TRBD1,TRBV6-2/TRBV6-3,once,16,CASSYDGRGANYGYTF,TGTGCCAGCAGTTACGACGGCAGGGGGGCGAACTATGGCTACACCTTC
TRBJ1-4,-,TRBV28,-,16,CASSLRGGGTNEKLFF,TGTGCCAGCAGTTTACGAGGGGGGGGAACTAATGAAAAACTGTTTTTT
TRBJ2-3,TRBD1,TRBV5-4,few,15,CASSLDRGHTDTQYF,TGTGCCAGCAGCTTGGACAGGGGCCACACAGATACGCAGTATTTT
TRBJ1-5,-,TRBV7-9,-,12,CASSFTAQPQHF,TGTGCCAGCAGCTTTACAGCTCAGCCCCAGCATTTT
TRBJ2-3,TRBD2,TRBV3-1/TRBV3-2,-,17,CASSPRRSGVSTDTQYF,TGTGCCAGCAGCCCTCGTCGGAGCGGGGTGAGCACAGATACGCAGTATTTT
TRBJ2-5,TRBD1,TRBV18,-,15,CASSSGQGRGETQYF,TGTGCCAGCTCATCCGGACAGGGGCGAGGGGAGACCCAGTACTTC
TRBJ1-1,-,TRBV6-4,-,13,CASSRTLNTEAFF,TGTGCCAGCAGCCGGACACTGAACACTGAAGCTTTCTTT
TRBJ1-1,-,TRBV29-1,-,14,CSAGQRQTNTEAFF,TGCAGCGCCGGCCAACGACAGACGAACACTGAAGCTTTCTTT
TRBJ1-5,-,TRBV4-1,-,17,CASSQTQHLSNGPPQHF,TGCGCCAGCAGCCAAACACAACACCTTTCGAATGGCCCGCCCCAGCATTTT
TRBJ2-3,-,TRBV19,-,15,CASSMLNTFTDTQYF,TGTGCCAGTAGTATGCTCAACACATTCACAGATACGCAGTATTTT
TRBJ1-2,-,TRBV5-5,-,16,CASSLQPLPVGSGYTF,TGTGCCAGCAGCTTGCAACCACTCCCGGTCGGGTCGGGCTACACCTTC
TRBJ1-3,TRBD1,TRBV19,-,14,CASSIDRGGNTIYF,TGTGCCAGTAGTATCGACAGGGGTGGCAACACCATATATTTT
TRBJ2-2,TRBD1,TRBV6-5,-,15,CASSRQGWNTGELFF,TGTGCCAGCAGTCGACAGGGATGGAACACCGGGGAGCTGTTTTTT
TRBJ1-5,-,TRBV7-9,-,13,CASSGWEDQPQHF,TGTGCCAGCAGCGGGTGGGAGGATCAGCCCCAGCATTTT
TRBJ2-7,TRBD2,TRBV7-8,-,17,CASSLVTGTSFGYEQYF,TGTGCCAGCAGCTTAGTCACCGGGACTAGCTTTGGCTACGAGCAGTACTTC
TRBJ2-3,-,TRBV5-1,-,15,CASSLVTGHSDTQYF,TGCGCCAGCAGCTTGGTTACAGGCCATTCGGATACGCAGTATTTT
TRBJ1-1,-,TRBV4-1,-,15,CASSQGRRENTEAFF,TGCGCCAGCAGTCAGGGCCGGCGGGAGAACACTGAAGCTTTCTTT
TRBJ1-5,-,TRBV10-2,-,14,CASTDRGERQPQHF,TGCGCCAGCACCGACCGGGGGGAGAGACAGCCCCAGCATTTT
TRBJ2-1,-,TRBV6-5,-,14,CASRVGSSYNEQFF,TGTGCCAGCAGGGTCGGGAGCTCCTACAATGAGCAGTTCTTC
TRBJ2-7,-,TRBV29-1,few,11,CSAARGSEQYF,TGCAGCGCCGCGAGGGGGTCCGAGCAGTACTTC
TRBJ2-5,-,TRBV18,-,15,CASSPPERPQETQYF,TGTGCCAGCTCACCACCGGAGCGTCCCCAAGAGACCCAGTACTTC
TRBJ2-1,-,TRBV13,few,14,CASSLGTGRDEQFF,TGTGCCAGCAGCTTAGGAACAGGGAGAGATGAGCAGTTCTTC
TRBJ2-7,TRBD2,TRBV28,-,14,CASSSGLAGREQYF,TGTGCCAGCAGTTCCGGACTAGCGGGAAGGGAGCAGTACTTC
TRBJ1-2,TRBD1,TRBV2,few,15,CASNLQGQGSYGYTF,TGTGCCAGCAACCTCCAGGGACAGGGGTCCTATGGCTACACCTTC
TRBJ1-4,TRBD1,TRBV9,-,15,CASSTRQGVREKLFF,TGTGCCAGCAGCACCAGACAGGGGGTGCGAGAAAAACTGTTTTTT
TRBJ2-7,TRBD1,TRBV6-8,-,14,CASSYTGQGAEQYF,TGTGCCAGCAGTTACACCGGACAGGGGGCCGAGCAGTACTTC
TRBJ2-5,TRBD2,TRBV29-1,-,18,CSVEDINRAGGRHETQYF,TGCAGCGTTGAAGATATCAATAGGGCGGGGGGCCGTCACGAGACCCAGTACTTC
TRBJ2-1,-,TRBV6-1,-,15,CASSEEEGLYNEQFF,TGTGCCAGCAGTGAAGAAGAGGGCCTATACAATGAGCAGTTCTTC
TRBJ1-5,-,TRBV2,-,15,CASSGTVISNQPQHF,TGTGCCAGCAGTGGTACAGTGATTAGCAATCAGCCCCAGCATTTT
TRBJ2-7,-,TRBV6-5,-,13,CASSFSAGYEQYF,TGTGCCAGCAGTTTCTCCGCGGGGTACGAGCAGTACTTC
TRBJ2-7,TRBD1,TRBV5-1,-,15,CASSLGQGRNYEQYF,TGCGCCAGCAGCTTGGGACAGGGGAGAAACTACGAGCAGTACTTC
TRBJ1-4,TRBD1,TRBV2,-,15,CASKFDRGHNEKLFF,TGTGCCAGCAAATTCGACAGGGGGCACAATGAAAAACTGTTTTTT
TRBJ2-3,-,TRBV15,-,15,CATSNRDTLTDTQYF,TGTGCCACCAGCAACCGGGACACACTCACAGATACGCAGTATTTT
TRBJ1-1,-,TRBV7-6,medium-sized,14,CASSLTGRGTEAFF,TGTGCCAGCAGCTTGACCGGACGGGGAACTGAAGCTTTCTTT
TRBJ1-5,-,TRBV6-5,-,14,CASSSRTGDQPQHF,TGTGCCAGCAGTTCCAGAACAGGAGATCAGCCCCAGCATTTT
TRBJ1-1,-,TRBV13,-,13,CASSSGQYTEAFF,TGTGCCAGCAGCTCCGGACAGTACACTGAAGCTTTCTTT
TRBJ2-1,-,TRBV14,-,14,CASSERLEGTEQFF,TGTGCCAGCAGCGAACGACTAGAAGGGACCGAGCAGTTCTTC
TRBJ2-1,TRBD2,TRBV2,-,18,CASSGGGAVKRTYNEQFF,TGTGCCAGCAGTGGGGGAGGGGCAGTCAAACGTACCTACAATGAGCAGTTCTTC